This T cell receptor (beta chain) was found in a study of blood T cell repertoires in COVID-19. Study as a whole: Whether acute or convalescent, the COVID-19 samples came from the United States, Italy and Spain.

Cohorts were based on clinical histories the participants reported. CDR1 is SGDLS and CDR2 is YYNGEE in the germline V gene. V was pared by 2 bases and J by 0 bases, with 3 bases of the junction left unmatched. There are 16 residues in the CDR3. Assay used: immunoSEQ multiplex PCR; TCRdb lists only in-frame clones, some missing. The sample records more than 120,000 clones, over 75% being singletons. V and J are TRBV9 and TRBJ1-3; 9 bases fit TRBD1. Sequencing input: PBMCs or T cells enriched from blood (not recorded which). This receptor was taken from a man over 45 in a cohort exposed to, infected with or recovered from COVID-19 (not recorded which). Here the CDR3 DNA reads TGTGCCAGCAGCGTTGGGACAGGGCCCTCTGGAAACACCATATATTTT. As protein: CASSVGTGPSGNTIYF. The entire variable domain, with the rest obtained from reference TRBV9 and TRBJ1-3, is as follows: DSGVTQTPKHLITATGQRVTLRCSPRSGDLSVYWYQQSLDQGLQFLIQYYNGEERAKGNILERFSAQQFPDLHSELNLSSLELGDSALYFCASSVGTGPSGNTIYFGEGSWLTVV.